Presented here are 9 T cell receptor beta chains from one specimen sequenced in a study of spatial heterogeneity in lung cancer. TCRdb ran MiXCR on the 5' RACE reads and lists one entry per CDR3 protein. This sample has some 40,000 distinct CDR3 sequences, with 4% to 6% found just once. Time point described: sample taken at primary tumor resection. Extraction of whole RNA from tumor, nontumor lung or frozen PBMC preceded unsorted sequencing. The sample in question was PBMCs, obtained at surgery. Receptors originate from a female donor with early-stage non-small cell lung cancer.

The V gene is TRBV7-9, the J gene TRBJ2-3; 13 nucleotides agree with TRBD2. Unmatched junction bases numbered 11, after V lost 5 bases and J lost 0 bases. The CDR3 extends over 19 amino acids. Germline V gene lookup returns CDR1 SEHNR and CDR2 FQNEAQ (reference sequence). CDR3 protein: CASSPRTSGGESSTDTQYF. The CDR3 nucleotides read TGTGCCAGCAGCCCTAGGACTAGCGGGGGAGAATCTAGCACAGATACGCAGTATTTT.

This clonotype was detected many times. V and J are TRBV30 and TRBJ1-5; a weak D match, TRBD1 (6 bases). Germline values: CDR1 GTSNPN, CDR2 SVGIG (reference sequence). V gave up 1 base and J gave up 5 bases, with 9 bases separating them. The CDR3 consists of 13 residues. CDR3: CAWSEGQYQPQHF. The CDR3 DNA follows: TGTGCCTGGAGTGAAGGACAGTATCAGCCCCAGCATTTT.

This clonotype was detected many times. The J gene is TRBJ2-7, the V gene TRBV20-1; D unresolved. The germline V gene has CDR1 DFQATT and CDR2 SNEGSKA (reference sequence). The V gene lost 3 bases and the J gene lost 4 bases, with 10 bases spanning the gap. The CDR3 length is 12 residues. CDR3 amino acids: CSARFTSYEQYF. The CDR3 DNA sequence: TGCAGTGCTAGGTTCACCTCATACGAGCAGTACTTC.

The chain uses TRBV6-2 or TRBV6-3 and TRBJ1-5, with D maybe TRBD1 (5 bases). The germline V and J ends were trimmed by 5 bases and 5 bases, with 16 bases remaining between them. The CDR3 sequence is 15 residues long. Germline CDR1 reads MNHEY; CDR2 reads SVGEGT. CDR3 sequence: CASSPHRSRDQPQHF. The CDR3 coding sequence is TGTGCCAGCAGTCCCCATCGGAGCAGGGATCAGCCCCAGCATTTT.

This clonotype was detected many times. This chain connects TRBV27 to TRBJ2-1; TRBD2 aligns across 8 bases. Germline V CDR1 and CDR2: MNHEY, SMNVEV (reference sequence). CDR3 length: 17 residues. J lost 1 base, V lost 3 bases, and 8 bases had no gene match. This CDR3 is CASSFDGLALSYNEQFF. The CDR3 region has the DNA TGTGCCAGCAGTTTCGACGGACTAGCTCTATCCTACAATGAGCAGTTCTTC.

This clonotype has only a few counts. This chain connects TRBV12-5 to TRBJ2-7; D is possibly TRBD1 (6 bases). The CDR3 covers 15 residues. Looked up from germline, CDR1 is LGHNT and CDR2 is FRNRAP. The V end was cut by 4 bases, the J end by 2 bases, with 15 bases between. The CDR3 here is CASGSTLGAPYEQYF. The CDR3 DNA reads TGTGCTAGTGGTTCTACCCTGGGGGCCCCCTACGAGCAGTACTTC.

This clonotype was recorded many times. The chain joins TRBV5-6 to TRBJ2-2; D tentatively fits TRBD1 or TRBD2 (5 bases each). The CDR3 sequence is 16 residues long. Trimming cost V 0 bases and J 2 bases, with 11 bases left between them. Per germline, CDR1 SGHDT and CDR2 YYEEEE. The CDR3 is CASSLVEGRNTGELFF. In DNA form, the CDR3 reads TGTGCCAGCAGCTTGGTCGAGGGGCGCAACACCGGGGAGCTGTTTTTT.

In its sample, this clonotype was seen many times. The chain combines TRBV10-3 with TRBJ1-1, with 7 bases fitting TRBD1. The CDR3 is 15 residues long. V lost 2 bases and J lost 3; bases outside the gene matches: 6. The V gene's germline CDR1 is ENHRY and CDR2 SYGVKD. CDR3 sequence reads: CAISELPTGDTEAFF. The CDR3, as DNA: TGTGCCATCAGTGAGCTCCCAACAGGGGACACTGAAGCTTTCTTT.

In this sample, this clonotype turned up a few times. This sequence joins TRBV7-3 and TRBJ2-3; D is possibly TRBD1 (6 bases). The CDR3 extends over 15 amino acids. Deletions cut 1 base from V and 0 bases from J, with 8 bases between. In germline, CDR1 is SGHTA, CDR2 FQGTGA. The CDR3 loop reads CASSLRDISTDTQYF. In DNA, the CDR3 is TGTGCCAGCAGCTTAAGGGACATTAGCACAGATACGCAGTATTTT.